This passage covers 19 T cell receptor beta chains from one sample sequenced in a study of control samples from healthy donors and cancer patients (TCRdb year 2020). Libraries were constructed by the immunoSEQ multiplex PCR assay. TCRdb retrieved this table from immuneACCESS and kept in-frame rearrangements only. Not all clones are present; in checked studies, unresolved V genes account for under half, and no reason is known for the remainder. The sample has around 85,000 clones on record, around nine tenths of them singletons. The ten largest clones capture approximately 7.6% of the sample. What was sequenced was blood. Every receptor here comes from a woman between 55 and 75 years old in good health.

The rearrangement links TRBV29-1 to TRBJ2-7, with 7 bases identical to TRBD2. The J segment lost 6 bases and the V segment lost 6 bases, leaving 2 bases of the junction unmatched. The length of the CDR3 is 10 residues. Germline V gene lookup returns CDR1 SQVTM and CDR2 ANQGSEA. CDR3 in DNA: TGCAGCGTGGGGGGGGGCGAGCAGTACTTC. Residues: CSVGGGEQYF.

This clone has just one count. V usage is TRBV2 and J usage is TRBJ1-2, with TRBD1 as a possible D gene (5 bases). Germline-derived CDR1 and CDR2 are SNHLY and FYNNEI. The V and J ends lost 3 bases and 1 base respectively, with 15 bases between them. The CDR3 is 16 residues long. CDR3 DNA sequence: TGTGCCAGCAGTGAGCGGGCAGGGTCCCTTAACTATGGCTACACCTTC. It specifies CASSERAGSLNYGYTF.

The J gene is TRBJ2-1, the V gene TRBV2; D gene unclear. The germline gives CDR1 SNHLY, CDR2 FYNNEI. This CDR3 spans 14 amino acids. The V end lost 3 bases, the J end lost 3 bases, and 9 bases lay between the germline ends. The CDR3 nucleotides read TGTGCCAGCAGTGAGCCCCTAGACTACAATGAGCAGTTCTTC. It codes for CASSEPLDYNEQFF.

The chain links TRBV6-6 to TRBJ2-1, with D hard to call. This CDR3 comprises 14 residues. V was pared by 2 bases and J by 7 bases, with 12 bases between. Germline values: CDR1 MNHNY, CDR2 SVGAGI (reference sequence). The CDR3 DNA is TGTGCCAGCAGTTACCCCCAGCTGCGTAATGAGCAGTTCTTC. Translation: CASSYPQLRNEQFF.

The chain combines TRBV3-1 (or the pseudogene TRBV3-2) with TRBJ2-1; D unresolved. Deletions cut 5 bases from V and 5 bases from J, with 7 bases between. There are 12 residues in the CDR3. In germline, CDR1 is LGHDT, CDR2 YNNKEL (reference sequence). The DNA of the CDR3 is TGTGCCAGCAGCAAATGGGACAATGAGCAGTTCTTC. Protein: CASSKWDNEQFF.

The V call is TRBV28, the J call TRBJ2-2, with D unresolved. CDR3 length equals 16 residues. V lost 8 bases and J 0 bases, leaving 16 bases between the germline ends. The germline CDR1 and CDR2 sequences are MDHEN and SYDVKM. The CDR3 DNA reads TGTGCCAGCCACCCCCCCCCACCATCGAACACCGGGGAGCTGTTTTTT. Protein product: CASHPPPPSNTGELFF.

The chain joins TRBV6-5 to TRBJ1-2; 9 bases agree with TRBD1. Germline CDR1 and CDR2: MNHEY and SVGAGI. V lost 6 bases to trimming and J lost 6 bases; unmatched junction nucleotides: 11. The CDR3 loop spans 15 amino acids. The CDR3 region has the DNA TGTGCCAGCAGCCCCGACAGGGGGGTTGGGAATGGCTACACCTTC. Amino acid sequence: CASSPDRGVGNGYTF.

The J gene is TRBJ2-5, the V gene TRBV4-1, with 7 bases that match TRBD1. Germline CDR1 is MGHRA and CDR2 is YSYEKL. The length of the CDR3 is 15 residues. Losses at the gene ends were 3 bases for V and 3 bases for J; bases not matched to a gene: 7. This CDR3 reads CASSQLGTAEETQYF. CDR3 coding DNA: TGCGCCAGCAGCCAGCTCGGGACAGCCGAAGAGACCCAGTACTTC.

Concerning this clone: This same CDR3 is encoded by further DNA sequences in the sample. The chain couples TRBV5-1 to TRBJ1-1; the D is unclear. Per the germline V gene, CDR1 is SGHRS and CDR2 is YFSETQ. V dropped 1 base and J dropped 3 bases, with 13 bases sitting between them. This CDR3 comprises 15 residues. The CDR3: CASSLIPGGDTEAFF. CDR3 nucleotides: TGCGCCAGCAGCTTGATCCCAGGCGGAGACACTGAAGCTTTCTTT.

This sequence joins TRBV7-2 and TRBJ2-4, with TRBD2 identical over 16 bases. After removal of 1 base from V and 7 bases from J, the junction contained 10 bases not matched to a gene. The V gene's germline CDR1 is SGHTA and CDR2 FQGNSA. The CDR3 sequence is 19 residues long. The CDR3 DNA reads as TGTGCCAGCAGCTTAGGGGCCCCCGGGACTAGCGGGAGGGGGAACATTCAGTACTTC. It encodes CASSLGAPGTSGRGNIQYF. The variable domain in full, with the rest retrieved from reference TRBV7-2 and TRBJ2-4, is GAGVSQSPSNKVTEKGKDVELRCDPISGHTALYWYRQSLGQGLEFLIYFQGNSAPDKSGLPSDRFSAERTGGSVSTLTIQRTQQEDSAVYLCASSLGAPGTSGRGNIQYFGAGTRLSVL.

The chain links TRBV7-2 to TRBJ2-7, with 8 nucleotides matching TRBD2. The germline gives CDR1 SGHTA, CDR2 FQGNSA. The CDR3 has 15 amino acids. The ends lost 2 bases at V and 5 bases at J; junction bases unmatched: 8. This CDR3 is CASSLYAGGRDEQYF. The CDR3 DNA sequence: TGTGCCAGCAGCTTATATGCGGGGGGACGTGACGAGCAGTACTTC.

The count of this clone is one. DNA of the CDR3: TGTGCCAGCTCACAGGGCTACAATCAGCCCCAGCATTTT. Translated, it gives CASSQGYNQPQHF. The chain couples TRBV18 to TRBJ1-5; no reliable D call. Germline V lookup: CDR1 KGHSH, CDR2 LQKENI. This CDR3 spans 13 amino acids. V was clipped by 4 bases and J by 3 bases, with 7 bases between them.

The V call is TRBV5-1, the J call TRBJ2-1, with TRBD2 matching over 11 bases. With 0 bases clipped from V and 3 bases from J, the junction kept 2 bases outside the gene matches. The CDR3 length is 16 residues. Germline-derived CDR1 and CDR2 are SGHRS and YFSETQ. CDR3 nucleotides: TGCGCCAGCAGCTTGGCTAGCGGGGGGAACTACAATGAGCAGTTCTTC. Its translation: CASSLASGGNYNEQFF. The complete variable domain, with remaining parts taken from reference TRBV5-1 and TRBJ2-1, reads KAGVTQTPRYLIKTRGQQVTLSCSPISGHRSVSWYQQTPGQGLQFLFEYFSETQRNKGNFPGRFSGRQFSNSRSEMNVSTLELGDSALYLCASSLASGGNYNEQFFGPGTRLTVL.

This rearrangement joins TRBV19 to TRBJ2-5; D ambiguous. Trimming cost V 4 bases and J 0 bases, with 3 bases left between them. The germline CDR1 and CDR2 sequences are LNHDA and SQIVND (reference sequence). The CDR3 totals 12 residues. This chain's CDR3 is CASSSHQETQYF. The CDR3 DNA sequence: TGTGCCAGTAGTAGCCACCAAGAGACCCAGTACTTC.

For the CDR3, the DNA is TGTGCCAGCAGCTTAGAGGGCACTGGGGCCAACGTCCTGACTTTC. As protein: CASSLEGTGANVLTF. The chain combines TRBV7-9 with TRBJ2-6; no clear D gene. V was shortened by 1 base and J by 2 bases, with 6 bases between the two germline ends. Germline values: CDR1 SEHNR, CDR2 FQNEAQ (reference sequence). The CDR3 totals 15 residues.

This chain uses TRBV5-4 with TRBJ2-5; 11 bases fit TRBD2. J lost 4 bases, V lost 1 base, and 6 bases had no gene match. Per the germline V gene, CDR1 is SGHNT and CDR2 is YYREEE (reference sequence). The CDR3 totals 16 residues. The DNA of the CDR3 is TGTGCCAGCAGCTTGTCTAGCGGGGGGCGGGGAGAGACCCAGTACTTC. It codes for CASSLSSGGRGETQYF.

The CDR3 region is CASSPWGRDQIEAFF. CDR3 coding DNA: TGTGCCAGCAGTCCATGGGGACGAGACCAAATAGAAGCTTTCTTT. This chain uses TRBV7-9 with TRBJ1-1, with D possibly matching TRBD1 (5 bases). Germline V lookup: CDR1 SEHNR, CDR2 FQNEAQ (reference sequence). Trimming stripped 6 bases from V and 8 bases from J, with 22 bases between. CDR3 length: 15 residues.

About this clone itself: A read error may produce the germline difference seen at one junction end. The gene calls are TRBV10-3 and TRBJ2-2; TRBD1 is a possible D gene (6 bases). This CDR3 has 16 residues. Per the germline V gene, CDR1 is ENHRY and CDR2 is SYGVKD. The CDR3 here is CAVRGQLEPHAGELFF. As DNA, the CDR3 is TGTGCCGTCAGGGGACAACTAGAGCCACACGCCGGGGAGCTGTTTTTT.

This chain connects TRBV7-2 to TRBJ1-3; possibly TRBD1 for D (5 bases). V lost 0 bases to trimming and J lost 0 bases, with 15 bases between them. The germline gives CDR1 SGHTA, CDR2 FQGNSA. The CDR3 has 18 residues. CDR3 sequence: CASSLAQTGPRSGNTIYF. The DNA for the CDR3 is TGTGCCAGCAGCTTAGCGCAAACAGGCCCGCGCTCTGGAAACACCATATATTTT.